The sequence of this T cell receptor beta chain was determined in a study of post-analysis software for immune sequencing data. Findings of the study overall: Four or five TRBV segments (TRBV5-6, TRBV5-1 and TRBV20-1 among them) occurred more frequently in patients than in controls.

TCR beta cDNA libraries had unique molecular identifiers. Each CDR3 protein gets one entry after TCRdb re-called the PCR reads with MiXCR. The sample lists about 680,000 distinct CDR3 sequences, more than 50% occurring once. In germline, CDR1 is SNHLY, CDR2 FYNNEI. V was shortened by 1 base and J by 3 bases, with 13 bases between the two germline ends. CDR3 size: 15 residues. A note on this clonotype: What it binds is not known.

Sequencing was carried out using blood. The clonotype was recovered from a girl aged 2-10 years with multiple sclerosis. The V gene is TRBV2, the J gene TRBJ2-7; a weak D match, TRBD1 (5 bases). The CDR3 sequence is CASSEVRTSYYEQYF. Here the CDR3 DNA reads TGTGCCAGCAGTGAAGTCAGGACAAGTTACTACGAGCAGTACTTC.